What follows are 13 T cell receptor beta chains derived from one specimen sequenced in a study of T cell responses to AZD1222 COVID-19 vaccine. The method was immunoSEQ multiplex PCR; TCRdb's version includes in-frame clones alone and lacks a portion of them. This table holds 99,000 or so clones, roughly 82% found once. The sample in question was peripheral blood, obtained on day 0 of AZD1222 vaccination. These TCRs come from an adult in good health.

The V gene is TRBV4-1, the J gene TRBJ1-2; D is ambiguous. V was clipped by 3 bases and J by 4 bases, with 12 bases between them. Germline assignment: CDR1 MGHRA and CDR2 YSYEKL. The CDR3 sequence is 14 residues long. The CDR3 is CASSHPKTGYGYTF. CDR3 DNA: TGCGCCAGCAGCCACCCAAAAACCGGCTATGGCTACACCTTC.

This rearrangement joins TRBV19 to TRBJ1-1; 9 bases map to TRBD1. CDR1 LNHDA and CDR2 SQIVND come from the germline V gene (reference sequence). The CDR3 runs to 15 residues. Trimming at V came to 3 bases and at J to 6 bases, leaving 8 bases not matched to a gene. The CDR3 is CASSIVQGAGSEAFF. The DNA for the CDR3 is TGTGCCAGTAGTATCGTACAGGGGGCAGGTTCTGAAGCTTTCTTT.

The chain has TRBV4-1 and TRBJ2-3; 10 bases are shared with TRBD2. CDR1 and CDR2 from the germline V gene are MGHRA and YSYEKL. The CDR3 is 17 residues long. V lost 4 bases to trimming and J lost 4 bases; unmatched junction nucleotides: 11. The CDR3 is CASSRGAGGVLSDTQYF. The CDR3 DNA reads TGCGCCAGCAGCCGGGGAGCGGGGGGGGTTTTATCAGATACGCAGTATTTT.

This clone was detected only a few times. The chain links TRBV7-2 to TRBJ2-7, with D unresolved. Germline-derived CDR1 and CDR2 are SGHTA and FQGNSA. The CDR3 totals 14 residues. The V gene lost 1 base and the J gene lost 2 bases, with 9 bases spanning the gap. The DNA for the CDR3 is TGTGCCAGCAGCTTAGATCGGTCAGCCTACGAGCAGTACTTC. Its translation: CASSLDRSAYEQYF.

This chain connects TRBV18 to TRBJ1-1, with D perhaps TRBD1 (5 bases). The germline CDR1 and CDR2 sequences are KGHSH and LQKENI. The ends were cut back, 9 bases at V and 2 bases at J, with 13 bases in the middle. The length of the CDR3 is 13 residues. CDR3 DNA: TGTGCCAGTGACCCCGGGGACAACACTGAAGCTTTCTTT. Translated, it gives CASDPGDNTEAFF.

The rearrangement uses TRBV7-2 and TRBJ2-5; TRBD2 matches at 7 bases. Germline CDR1 is SGHTA and CDR2 is FQGNSA. V lost 3 bases, J lost 3 bases, and 4 bases stayed unmatched. This CDR3 spans 14 amino acids. The CDR3 sequence: CASSFGRGEETQYF. The CDR3, as DNA: TGTGCCAGCAGCTTCGGTCGGGGGGAAGAGACCCAGTACTTC.

V gene TRBV10-3 combines with J gene TRBJ1-5, with 10 positions matching TRBD1. Germline lookup yields CDR1 ENHRY and CDR2 SYGVKD. The CDR3 consists of 15 residues. The junction had 4 bases not matched to a gene; V was cut back by 6 bases and J by 2 bases. The CDR3 loop reads CAISEGQGGNQPQHF. The CDR3 DNA reads TGTGCCATCAGCGAAGGACAGGGGGGCAATCAGCCCCAGCATTTT.

The chain has TRBV5-5 and TRBJ2-3; 7 nucleotides match TRBD1. V dropped 4 bases and J dropped 1; count of bases not matched to a gene: 9. Germline CDR1 reads SGHKS; CDR2 reads YYEKEE (reference sequence). This CDR3 region has 16 residues. The chain's CDR3 is CASSPGVGQGTDTQYF. The CDR3 DNA is TGTGCCAGCAGCCCCGGAGTTGGACAGGGCACAGATACGCAGTATTTT.

The chain recombines TRBV27 with TRBJ1-1; TRBD1 matches 7 bases. The CDR3 is made up of 15 amino acids. V lost 5 bases, J lost 4 bases, and 10 bases stayed unmatched. The germline V gene encodes CDR1 MNHEY and CDR2 SMNVEV (reference sequence). The CDR3 bases are TGTGCCAGCAGTCCGAATCAGGGGGTGGGCACTGAAGCTTTCTTT. Translation gives CASSPNQGVGTEAFF.

The gene calls are TRBV7-9 and TRBJ2-5; 9 bases match TRBD1. V shed 5 bases, J shed 5 bases, and the junction held 6 bases outside the gene matches. The CDR3 is 14 residues long. From germline, CDR1 is SEHNR and CDR2 FQNEAQ (reference sequence). This CDR3 is CASSRMTGGETQYF. CDR3 DNA: TGTGCCAGCAGCCGTATGACAGGGGGGGAGACCCAGTACTTC.

The chain is built from TRBV13 and TRBJ1-1, with 11 bases matching TRBD1. In germline, CDR1 is PRHDT, CDR2 FYEKMQ (reference sequence). V was pared by 2 bases and J by 5 bases, with 1 base of the junction left unmatched. This CDR3 has 14 residues. CDR3 sequence (DNA): TGTGCCAGCAGCTTATGGGACAGGGGGACTGAAGCTTTCTTT. This sequence encodes CASSLWDRGTEAFF.

DNA for the CDR3: TGTGCCAGTAGTGAGGGAGGATCCTTACGAGAGACCCAGTACTTC. Its protein is CASSEGGSLRETQYF. The chain combines TRBV19 with TRBJ2-5, with a weak D call TRBD2 (6 bases). Germline assignment: CDR1 LNHDA and CDR2 SQIVND (reference sequence). The CDR3 consists of 15 residues. V was pared by 5 bases and J by 4 bases, with 17 bases between.

The chain uses TRBV7-7 and TRBJ2-2; D unresolved. Trimming stripped 1 base from V and 2 bases from J, with 5 bases between. The CDR3 length is 14 residues. The germline gives CDR1 SSHAT, CDR2 FNYEAQ (reference sequence). The CDR3 protein is CASSLGDNTGELFF. The CDR3, as DNA: TGTGCCAGCAGCTTAGGGGATAACACCGGGGAGCTGTTTTTT.